A single sample gave rise to the 20 T cell receptor beta chains below, sequenced in a study of blood T cell repertoires in COVID-19. This table comes from immunoSEQ multiplex PCR, and its TCRdb copy is limited to in-frame clones, with some not included. The repertoire consists of some 230,000 clones, with about 85% occurring once and the leading ten covering 4.5% to 6%. Sample: peripheral blood. The receptors were gathered from an older woman who had recovered from COVID-19.

The CDR3 protein is CSASWTGEETQYF. Written as DNA, the CDR3 is TGCAGTGCTAGTTGGACAGGGGAAGAGACCCAGTACTTC. The J gene is TRBJ2-5, the V gene TRBV20-1, with 9 bases matching TRBD1. The CDR3 spans 13 residues. CDR1 is DFQATT, CDR2 SNEGSKA, per germline (reference sequence). Trimming at V came to 3 bases and at J to 3 bases, leaving 2 bases not matched to a gene.

CDR3 in amino acids: CATGQGADQPQHF. CDR3 DNA: TGTGCCACCGGACAGGGGGCCGACCAGCCCCAGCATTTT. The rearrangement joins TRBV10-3 to TRBJ1-5; 11 bases line up with TRBD1. V shed 10 bases and J 7 bases; nucleotides not matched to a gene: 6. CDR1 and CDR2 from the germline V gene are ENHRY and SYGVKD. CDR3 length: 13 residues.

The chain combines TRBV19 with TRBJ1-2; no clear D gene. Germline V gene lookup returns CDR1 LNHDA and CDR2 SQIVND (reference sequence). The CDR3 sequence is 15 residues long. V shed 3 bases and J shed 2 bases, with 13 bases lying between them. The CDR3 protein is CASSMGRSANYGYTF. The CDR3 nucleotides are TGTGCCAGTAGTATGGGGAGGTCCGCGAACTATGGCTACACCTTC.

This chain joins TRBV6-6 and TRBJ2-5; D gene unclear. Germline V gene lookup returns CDR1 MNHNY and CDR2 SVGAGI (reference sequence). V was shortened by 5 bases and J by 4 bases, with 14 bases between the two germline ends. CDR3 length: 14 amino acids. CDR3 protein: CASSRPTFGETQYF. The CDR3 coding sequence is TGTGCCAGCAGTCGACCGACATTCGGAGAGACCCAGTACTTC.

As for this clone: Distinct nucleotide sequences in the sample also encode this CDR3. This rearrangement joins TRBV3-1 (or the pseudogene TRBV3-2) to TRBJ1-2; D is undetermined. The CDR3 is made up of 11 amino acids. Per germline, CDR1 LGHDT and CDR2 YNNKEL (reference sequence). V was trimmed by 3 bases and J by 7 bases, leaving 6 bases between them. CDR3 loop: CASSQESGYTF. In nucleotides, the CDR3 is TGTGCCAGCAGCCAGGAGAGTGGCTACACCTTC.

V usage is TRBV5-1 and J usage is TRBJ1-4; no definite D call. Germline V gene sequence: CDR1 SGHRS, CDR2 YFSETQ. This CDR3 is built from 13 residues. V lost 4 bases, J lost 8 bases, and 12 bases lay in between. The CDR3 DNA reads TGCGCCAGCAGCCCCGAGGGTTTAGAAAAACTGTTTTTT. Translation: CASSPEGLEKLFF.

The chain recombines TRBV4-1 with TRBJ1-5; D remains unclear. Trimming pared 3 bases from V and 0 bases from J, leaving 9 bases between. The germline gives CDR1 MGHRA, CDR2 YSYEKL. This CDR3 has 15 amino acids. The DNA for the CDR3 is TGCGCCAGCAGCCAGGCGGCTATTAGCAATCAGCCCCAGCATTTT. Translating it yields CASSQAAISNQPQHF.

The chain joins TRBV30 to TRBJ1-5, with TRBD1 as a possible D gene (5 bases). CDR1 and CDR2 (germline): GTSNPN, SVGIG (reference sequence). The CDR3 contains 13 residues. V was pared by 5 bases and J by 7 bases, with 15 bases between. The CDR3 DNA is TGTGCCTGGGGGGCGGTGGGTTTCCAGCCCCAGCATTTT. Protein product: CAWGAVGFQPQHF.

The chain joins TRBV18 to TRBJ2-7; 9 bases fit TRBD1. Trimming cost V 5 bases and J 8 bases; bases outside gene matches: 13. Germline V gene lookup returns CDR1 KGHSH and CDR2 LQKENI. CDR3 length: 15 amino acids. The CDR3 DNA follows: TGTGCCAGCTCAGGCTCCGGGACAGGGAACGCTCAGCAGTACTTC. Protein: CASSGSGTGNAQQYF.

The V call is TRBV7-9, the J call TRBJ1-1; D uncertain. Germline V gives CDR1 SEHNR, CDR2 FQNEAQ (reference sequence). With 0 bases removed from V and 0 bases from J, the gap between germline ends came to 8 bases. CDR3 size: 15 residues. CDR3 protein: CASSLAFQLNTEAFF. In DNA, the CDR3 is TGTGCCAGCAGCTTAGCGTTTCAGTTGAACACTGAAGCTTTCTTT.

The CDR3 loop is CASSLVDRGGDEQYF. In DNA, the CDR3 is TGTGCCAGCAGCTTAGTAGACAGGGGAGGGGACGAGCAGTACTTC. The chain couples TRBV11-2 to TRBJ2-7; a possible D gene is TRBD1 (8 bases). The CDR3 length is 15 residues. With 1 base removed from V and 5 bases from J, the gap between germline ends came to 15 bases. CDR1 and CDR2 from the germline V gene are SGHAT and FQNNGV.

The chain employs TRBV6-1 and TRBJ2-7, with 7 nucleotides matching TRBD2. CDR1 MNHNS and CDR2 SASEGT come from the germline V gene. V shed 2 bases and J 2 bases; nucleotides not matched to a gene: 3. This CDR3 is 14 amino acids long. CDR3 sequence reads: CASSEFGTTYEQYF. The CDR3 DNA is TGTGCCAGCAGTGAATTTGGGACTACCTACGAGCAGTACTTC.

The chain couples TRBV12-3 or TRBV12-4 to TRBJ1-5; 9 bases line up with TRBD1. V lost 5 bases to trimming and J lost 7 bases; unmatched junction nucleotides: 3. The CDR3 spans 13 residues. CDR3 residues: CASSGTGRQPQHF. CDR3 nucleotide sequence: TGTGCCAGCAGTGGGACAGGGCGGCAGCCCCAGCATTTT.

The V call is TRBV18, the J call TRBJ2-3; a possible D gene is TRBD2 (6 bases). Trimming took off 0 bases at V and 2 bases at J, with 12 bases between the two ends. The CDR3 spans 16 residues. Germline loops: CDR1 KGHSH, CDR2 LQKENI. CDR3 region: CASSPPRGSLTDTQYF. Written as DNA, the CDR3 is TGTGCCAGCTCACCACCTCGGGGGTCGCTCACAGATACGCAGTATTTT.

This chain links TRBV10-3 with TRBJ2-7; 7 nucleotides line up with TRBD1. J gave up 4 bases and V 5 bases, and 11 bases lay outside the gene matches. Per germline, CDR1 ENHRY and CDR2 SYGVKD. This CDR3 spans 15 amino acids. The CDR3 is CAISIRTGTGYEQYF. Here the CDR3 DNA reads TGTGCCATCAGTATTAGGACAGGAACGGGGTACGAGCAGTACTTC.

V and J are TRBV6-2 or TRBV6-3 and TRBJ2-2; TRBD2 matches at 9 bases. The V gene's germline CDR1 is MNHEY and CDR2 SVGEGT. The length of the CDR3 is 15 residues. The trim removed 2 bases at V and 4 bases at J, leaving 2 bases unmatched. In DNA, the CDR3 is TGTGCCAGCAGTTACGCGGGGGGGGGCACCGGGGAGCTGTTTTTT. This gives the protein CASSYAGGGTGELFF.

The chain links TRBV19 to TRBJ1-1, with unresolved D. CDR3 length: 11 amino acids. The germline V gene has CDR1 LNHDA and CDR2 SQIVND (reference sequence). V was pared by 7 bases and J by 1 base, with 4 bases between. CDR3 protein: CASTWNTEAFF. CDR3 nucleotides: TGTGCCAGTACATGGAACACTGAAGCTTTCTTT.

The chain combines TRBV30 with TRBJ2-3, with 8 bases fitting TRBD2. The length of the CDR3 is 11 residues. The junction had 8 bases not matched to a gene; V was cut back by 4 bases and J by 14 bases. Per germline, CDR1 GTSNPN and CDR2 SVGIG (reference sequence). The CDR3 DNA reads as TGTGCCTGGACGGGGGGGCTGAACCTGTATTTT. It translates to CAWTGGLNLYF.

This clone was recorded only once. The rearrangement links TRBV19 to TRBJ2-3; 9 bases match TRBD2. Unmatched junction bases numbered 6, after V lost 1 base and J lost 4 bases. CDR1 is LNHDA and CDR2 is SQIVND in the germline V gene (reference sequence). The CDR3 loop spans 16 amino acids. The CDR3 DNA follows: TGTGCCAGTAGTATAGGTTGGGCGGGGGGGCCAGATACGCAGTATTTT. Translating it yields CASSIGWAGGPDTQYF.

V gene TRBV5-1 combines with J gene TRBJ2-2; D may be TRBD2 (6 bases). In germline, CDR1 is SGHRS, CDR2 YFSETQ. CDR3 length: 14 residues. Trimming took 6 bases from V and 1 from J, leaving 10 bases between them. The DNA for the CDR3 is TGCGCCAGCATCCGGGACTTGAACACCGGGGAGCTGTTTTTT. Translated: CASIRDLNTGELFF. Looking up the rest from reference TRBV5-1 and TRBJ2-2 gives the full variable domain: KAGVTQTPRYLIKTRGQQVTLSCSPISGHRSVSWYQQTPGQGLQFLFEYFSETQRNKGNFPGRFSGRQFSNSRSEMNVSTLELGDSALYLCASIRDLNTGELFFGEGSRLTVL.